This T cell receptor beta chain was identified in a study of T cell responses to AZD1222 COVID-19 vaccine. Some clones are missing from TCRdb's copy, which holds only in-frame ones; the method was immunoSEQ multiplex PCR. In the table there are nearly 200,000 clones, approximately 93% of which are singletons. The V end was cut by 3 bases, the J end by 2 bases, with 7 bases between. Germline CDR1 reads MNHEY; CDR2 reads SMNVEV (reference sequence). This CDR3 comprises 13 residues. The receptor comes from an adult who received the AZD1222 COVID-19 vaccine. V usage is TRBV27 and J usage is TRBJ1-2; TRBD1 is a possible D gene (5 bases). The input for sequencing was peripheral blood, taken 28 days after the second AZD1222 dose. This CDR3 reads CASSFGGNYGYTF. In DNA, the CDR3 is TGTGCCAGCAGTTTTGGGGGGAACTATGGCTACACCTTC.